This record concerns one T cell receptor (beta chain) sequence. Its specificity is unknown. The data are from a study of CD4 T cells in relation to SARS-CoV-2 and coronaviruses. Profiling relied on immunoSEQ multiplex PCR, and the TCRdb table lists in-frame clones only, not all of them. Seen here are about 40,000 clones, approximately 86% observed once, and the top ten hold approximately 5%. V gave up 4 bases and J gave up 0 bases, with 11 bases separating them. Looked up from germline, CDR1 is SGDLS and CDR2 is YYNGEE. The CDR3 is 14 amino acids. CD4 enrichment then naive enrichment separated naive from memory CD4+ cells. For approximately 10 days, roughly 100,000 sorted CD4+ cells grew with T cell-depleted PBMCs and CEF.

The sample taken for sequencing was naive CD4+ T cells from PBMCs, cultured in vitro. Subset here: naive CD4+ T cells isolated by negative enrichment. This receptor was taken from an adult with COVID-19. The chain couples TRBV9 to TRBJ2-7; D is perhaps TRBD2 (6 bases). The CDR3 protein is CASSPTRGSYEQYF. CDR3 coding DNA: TGTGCCAGCAGCCCCACGCGGGGCTCCTACGAGCAGTACTTC.